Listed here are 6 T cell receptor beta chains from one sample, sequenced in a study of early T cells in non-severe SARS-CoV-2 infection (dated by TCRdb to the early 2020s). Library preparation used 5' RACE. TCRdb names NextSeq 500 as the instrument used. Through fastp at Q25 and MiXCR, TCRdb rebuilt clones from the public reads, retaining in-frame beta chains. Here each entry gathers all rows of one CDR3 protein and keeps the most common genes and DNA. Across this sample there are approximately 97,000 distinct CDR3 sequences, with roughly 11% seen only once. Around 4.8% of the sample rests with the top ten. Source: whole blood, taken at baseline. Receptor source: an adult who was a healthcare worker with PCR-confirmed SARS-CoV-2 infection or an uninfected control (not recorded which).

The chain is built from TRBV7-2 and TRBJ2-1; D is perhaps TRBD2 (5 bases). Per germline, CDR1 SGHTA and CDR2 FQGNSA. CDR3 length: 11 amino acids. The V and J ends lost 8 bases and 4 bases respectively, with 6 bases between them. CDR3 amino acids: CASGLYNEQFF. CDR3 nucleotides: TGTGCCAGCGGACTGTACAATGAGCAGTTCTTC. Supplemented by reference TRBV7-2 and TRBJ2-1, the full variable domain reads GAGVSQSPSNKVTEKGKDVELRCDPISGHTALYWYRQSLGQGLEFLIYFQGNSAPDKSGLPSDRFSAERTGGSVSTLTIQRTQQEDSAVYLCASGLYNEQFFGPGTRLTVL.

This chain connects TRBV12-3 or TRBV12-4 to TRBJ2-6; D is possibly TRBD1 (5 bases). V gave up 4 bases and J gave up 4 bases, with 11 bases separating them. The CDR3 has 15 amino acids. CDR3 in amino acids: CASSSGAGGANVLTF. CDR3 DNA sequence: TGTGCCAGCAGTTCTGGGGCAGGAGGGGCCAACGTCCTGACTTTC.

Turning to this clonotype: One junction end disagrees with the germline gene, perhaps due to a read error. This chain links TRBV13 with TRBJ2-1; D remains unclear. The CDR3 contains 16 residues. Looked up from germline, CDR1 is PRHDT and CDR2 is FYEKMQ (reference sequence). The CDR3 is CASSFRSLSSHNEQFF. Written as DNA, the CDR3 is TGTGCCAGCAGCTTCAGGTCACTAAGCTCCCACAATGAGCAGTTCTTC.

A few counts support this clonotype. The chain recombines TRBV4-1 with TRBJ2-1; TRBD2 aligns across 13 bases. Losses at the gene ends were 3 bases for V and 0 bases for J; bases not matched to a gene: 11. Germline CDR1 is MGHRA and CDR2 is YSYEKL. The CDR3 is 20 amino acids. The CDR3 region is CASSQLGLAGAKNSYNEQFF. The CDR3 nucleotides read TGCGCCAGCAGCCAGTTAGGACTAGCGGGAGCTAAGAACTCCTACAATGAGCAGTTCTTC.

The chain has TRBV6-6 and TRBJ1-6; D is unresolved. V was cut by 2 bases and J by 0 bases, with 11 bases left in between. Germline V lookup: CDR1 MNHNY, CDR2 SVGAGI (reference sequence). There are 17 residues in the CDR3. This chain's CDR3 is CASSYAARSSYNSPLHF. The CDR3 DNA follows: TGTGCCAGCAGTTACGCGGCCAGGAGCTCCTATAATTCACCCCTCCACTTT.

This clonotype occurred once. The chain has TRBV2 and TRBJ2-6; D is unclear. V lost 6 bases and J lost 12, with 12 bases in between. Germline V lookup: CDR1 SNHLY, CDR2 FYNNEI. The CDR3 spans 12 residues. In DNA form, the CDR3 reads TGTGCCAGCAGCCCCATAAGTTCCGTCCTGACTTTC. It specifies CASSPISSVLTF.